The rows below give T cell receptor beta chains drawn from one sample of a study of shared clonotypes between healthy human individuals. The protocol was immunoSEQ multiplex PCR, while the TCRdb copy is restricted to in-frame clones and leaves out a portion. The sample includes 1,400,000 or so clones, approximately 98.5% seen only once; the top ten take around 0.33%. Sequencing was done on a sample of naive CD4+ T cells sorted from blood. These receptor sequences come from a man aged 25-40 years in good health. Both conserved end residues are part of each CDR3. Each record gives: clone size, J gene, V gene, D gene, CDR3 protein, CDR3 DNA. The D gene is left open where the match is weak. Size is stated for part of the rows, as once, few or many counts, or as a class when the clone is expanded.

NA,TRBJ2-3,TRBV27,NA,CASSLGGFIGTDTQYF,TGTGCCAGCAGTTTAGGGGGCTTCATCGGCACAGATACGCAGTATTTT
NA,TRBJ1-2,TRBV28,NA,CASSPQVGDYGYTF,TGTGCCAGCAGTCCGCAAGTCGGGGACTATGGCTACACCTTC
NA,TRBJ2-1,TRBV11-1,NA,CASSSEGVDEQFF,TGTGCCAGCAGCTCGGAAGGGGTCGATGAGCAGTTCTTC
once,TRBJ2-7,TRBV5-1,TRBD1,CASSLEGTASYEQYF,TGCGCCAGCAGCTTGGAAGGGACAGCTTCCTACGAGCAGTACTTC
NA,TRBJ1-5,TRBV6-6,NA,CASRQGNQPQHF,TGTGCCAGCCGACAGGGCAATCAGCCCCAGCATTTT
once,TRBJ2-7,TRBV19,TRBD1,CASSRPGQGTYEQYF,TGTGCCAGTAGTAGGCCGGGACAGGGAACCTACGAGCAGTACTTC
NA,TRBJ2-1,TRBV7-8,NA,CASSLVSISSYNEQFF,TGTGCCAGCAGCTTAGTATCTATTAGCTCCTACAATGAGCAGTTCTTC
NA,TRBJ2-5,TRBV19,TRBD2,CASSEGLAGNQETQYF,TGTGCCAGTAGCGAAGGACTAGCGGGGAACCAAGAGACCCAGTACTTC
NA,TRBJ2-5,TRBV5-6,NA,CASSLGPDLAQETQYF,TGTGCCAGCAGCTTGGGACCGGACCTCGCCCAAGAGACCCAGTACTTC
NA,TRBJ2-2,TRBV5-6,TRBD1,CASSLLLDRVVVTGELFF,TGTGCCAGCAGCCTCCTTCTGGACAGGGTTGTCGTAACCGGGGAGCTGTTTTTT
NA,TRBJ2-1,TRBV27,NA,CASSLSGLSSYNEQFF,TGTGCCAGCAGTTTATCGGGACTGTCCTCCTACAATGAGCAGTTCTTC
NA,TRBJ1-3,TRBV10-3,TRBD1,CAINKGQGLTIYF,TGTGCCATTAATAAAGGACAGGGTCTGACCATATATTTT
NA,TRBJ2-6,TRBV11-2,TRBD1,CASRRQGSGANVLTF,TGTGCCAGCAGGAGACAGGGCTCTGGGGCCAACGTCCTGACTTTC
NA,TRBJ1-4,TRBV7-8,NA,CASSLPIGTQATNEKLFF,TGTGCCAGCAGCCTACCTATAGGTACACAGGCAACTAATGAAAAACTGTTTTTT
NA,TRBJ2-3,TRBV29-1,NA,CSVLWDTDTQYF,TGCAGCGTCCTCTGGGATACAGATACGCAGTATTTT
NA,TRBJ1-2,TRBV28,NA,CASSLAGYDYTF,TGTGCCAGCAGTTTAGCAGGGTACGACTACACCTTC
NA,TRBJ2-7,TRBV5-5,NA,CASSPGAREPYEQYF,TGTGCCAGCAGTCCTGGAGCGAGGGAACCCTACGAGCAGTACTTC
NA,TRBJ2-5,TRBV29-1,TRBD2,CSVASGTQETQYF,TGCAGCGTTGCTAGCGGGACTCAAGAGACCCAGTACTTC
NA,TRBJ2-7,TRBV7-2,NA,CASSPRGRGVVYEQYF,TGTGCCAGCAGCCCGAGAGGTCGGGGAGTAGTGTACGAGCAGTACTTC
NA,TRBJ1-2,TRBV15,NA,CATSREGALGYGYTF,TGTGCCACCAGCAGAGAGGGGGCTCTTGGGTATGGCTACACCTTC
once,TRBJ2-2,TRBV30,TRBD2,CAWSILAGAGGELFF,TGTGCCTGGAGTATTCTAGCGGGAGCGGGCGGGGAGCTGTTTTTT
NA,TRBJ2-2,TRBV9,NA,CASSTRGTGELFF,TGTGCCAGCAGCACCCGCGGAACCGGGGAGCTGTTTTTT
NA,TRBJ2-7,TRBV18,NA,CASSPPPIAYEQYF,TGTGCCAGCTCACCACCACCCATTGCCTACGAGCAGTACTTC